The 25 T cell receptor beta chains presented below share a single source sample, sequenced in a study of cytomegalovirus exposure and HLA in healthy donors. The study ran its PCR with 60 Vbeta and 13 Jbeta primers. Data came from immunoSEQ multiplex PCR; TCRdb stores just in-frame clones and leaves some out. The sample contains some 200,000 clones, about 81% of which appear only once. The sample was PBMCs. Receptor source: a woman between 50 and 59 years old in good health and CMV-seropositive.

The chain recombines TRBV2 with TRBJ1-2; 7 nucleotides agree with TRBD1. Germline V lookup: CDR1 SNHLY, CDR2 FYNNEI. CDR3 length: 14 residues. The V and J ends lost 6 bases and 5 bases, in that order; junction bases with no gene match: 9. CDR3 DNA sequence: TGTGCCAGCAGCCCTCAGGGGGGTAATTATGGCTACACCTTC. Translating it yields CASSPQGGNYGYTF.

This clone has just one count. The gene calls are TRBV5-1 and TRBJ1-2, with 7 nucleotides matching TRBD1. CDR3 length: 13 amino acids. From germline, CDR1 is SGHRS and CDR2 YFSETQ. With 2 bases clipped from V and 7 bases from J, the junction kept 5 bases outside the gene matches. The chain's CDR3 is CASSFEGAGGYTF. CDR3 in DNA: TGCGCCAGCAGCTTCGAGGGGGCAGGTGGCTACACCTTC. The whole variable domain, remainder taken from reference TRBV5-1 and TRBJ1-2, is KAGVTQTPRYLIKTRGQQVTLSCSPISGHRSVSWYQQTPGQGLQFLFEYFSETQRNKGNFPGRFSGRQFSNSRSEMNVSTLELGDSALYLCASSFEGAGGYTFGSGTRLTVV.

The chain couples TRBV6-5 to TRBJ2-1; 14 bases map to TRBD2. CDR3 length: 15 amino acids. Germline V gene sequence: CDR1 MNHEY, CDR2 SVGAGI. Losses at the gene ends were 6 bases for V and 6 bases for J; bases not matched to a gene: 4. The CDR3 sequence is CASRVGLAGANEQFF. The DNA for the CDR3 is TGTGCCAGCAGGGTGGGACTAGCGGGGGCCAATGAGCAGTTCTTC.

As for this clone: Relative to the germline gene, one junction end is altered; a read error may explain this. The chain is built from TRBV4-1 and TRBJ2-4; the match to TRBD1 covers 8 bases. CDR3 length equals 15 residues. CDR1 and CDR2 (germline): MGHRA, YSYEKL. The CDR3 nucleotides read TGCGCCAGCAGGGGGACAGGTCAGGGTCAAAACAGTCAGTACTTC. Amino acids: CASRGTGQGQNSQYF.

This clone has a single count. V usage is TRBV28 and J usage is TRBJ2-1; TRBD2 agrees at 8 bases. V lost 11 bases, J lost 6 bases, and 6 bases stayed unmatched. Germline V gives CDR1 MDHEN, CDR2 SYDVKM. This CDR3 comprises 12 residues. The CDR3 loop reads CAAAGGFNEQFF. The CDR3 DNA reads TGTGCCGCGGCGGGGGGCTTCAATGAGCAGTTCTTC. Variable domain in full (rest from reference TRBV28 and TRBJ2-1): DVKVTQSSRYLVKRTGEKVFLECVQDMDHENMFWYRQDPGLGLRLIYFSYDVKMKEKGDIPEGYSVSREKKERFSLILESASTNQTSMYLCAAAGGFNEQFFGPGTRLTVL.

The chain couples TRBV5-6 to TRBJ2-5; D may be TRBD1 (5 bases). The V gene's germline CDR1 is SGHDT and CDR2 YYEEEE. This CDR3 region has 12 residues. The V end lost 6 bases, the J end lost 2 bases, and 8 bases lay between the germline ends. CDR3 sequence (DNA): TGTGCCAGCACCAGGGAACAAGAGACCCAGTACTTC. Its translation is CASTREQETQYF.

The rearrangement links TRBV2 to TRBJ2-3, with a tentative D call TRBD2 (7 bases). The CDR3 consists of 18 residues. Per germline, CDR1 SNHLY and CDR2 FYNNEI. V was clipped by 1 base and J by 0 bases, with 17 bases between them. CDR3 in amino acids: CASSEEGGTNLSTDTQYF. The DNA for the CDR3 is TGTGCCAGCAGTGAAGAAGGGGGGACTAACCTTAGCACAGATACGCAGTATTTT.

V usage is TRBV5-6 and J usage is TRBJ2-7, with D possibly TRBD1 on 5 matching bases. V was pared by 3 bases and J by 4 bases, with 14 bases between. Germline V lookup: CDR1 SGHDT, CDR2 YYEEEE. The CDR3 spans 14 residues. The CDR3, as DNA: TGTGCCAGCAGCTCTGGGTGGGGCGATTACGAGCAGTACTTC. It specifies CASSSGWGDYEQYF.

This clone was seen a single time. The rearrangement joins TRBV19 to TRBJ2-1; 10 nucleotides match TRBD2. J was trimmed by 7 bases and V by 4 bases; bases with no gene match: 1. This CDR3 is 13 amino acids long. Germline values: CDR1 LNHDA, CDR2 SQIVND (reference sequence). For the CDR3, the DNA is TGTGCCAGTAGTACTAGCGGGGGTAATGAGCAGTTCTTC. Amino acid sequence: CASSTSGGNEQFF. The full variable domain, rest sourced from reference TRBV19 and TRBJ2-1, is DGGITQSPKYLFRKEGQNVTLSCEQNLNHDAMYWYRQDPGQGLRLIYYSQIVNDFQKGDIAEGYSVSREKKESFPLTVTSAQKNPTAFYLCASSTSGGNEQFFGPGTRLTVL.

V usage is TRBV30 and J usage is TRBJ2-7, with 7 bases fitting TRBD2. This CDR3 comprises 15 residues. V lost 5 bases and J lost 7; bases outside the gene matches: 17. From germline, CDR1 is GTSNPN and CDR2 SVGIG (reference sequence). The CDR3 region has the DNA TGTGCCTGGGGTCTTGCCGGGACTATCCCCGGGGAGCAGTACTTC. Encoded protein: CAWGLAGTIPGEQYF.

The chain has TRBV19 and TRBJ1-4, with TRBD1 matching over 7 bases. With V trimmed by 5 bases and J by 0 bases, 9 bases remained unmatched. This CDR3 is built from 17 residues. CDR1 and CDR2 (germline): LNHDA, SQIVND (reference sequence). CDR3 coding DNA: TGTGCCAGTAGTCCCGGACAGGTGACTACAACTAATGAAAAACTGTTTTTT. Translating it yields CASSPGQVTTTNEKLFF.

V and J are TRBV5-1 and TRBJ2-3; the D gene is possibly TRBD2 (6 bases). Germline lookup yields CDR1 SGHRS and CDR2 YFSETQ. The CDR3 contains 14 residues. With 0 bases removed from V and 6 bases from J, the gap between germline ends came to 11 bases. CDR3 sequence: CASSLVDGGDTQYF. Here the CDR3 DNA reads TGCGCCAGCAGCTTGGTGGATGGGGGGGATACGCAGTATTTT.

This chain uses TRBV18 with TRBJ2-6, with 9 bases aligning to TRBD1. V trimming: 6 bases; J trimming: 1 base; junction bases outside the gene matches: 7. CDR3 length equals 17 residues. Germline V gives CDR1 KGHSH, CDR2 LQKENI. CDR3 nucleotide sequence: TGTGCCAGCTCCTGGGGACAGGGTGCGTCTGGGGCCAACGTCCTGACTTTC. The encoded protein is CASSWGQGASGANVLTF.

The chain combines TRBV27 with TRBJ1-2; D is unresolved. The CDR3 extends over 16 amino acids. CDR1 is MNHEY and CDR2 is SMNVEV in the germline V gene (reference sequence). V lost 5 bases, J lost 5 bases, and 21 bases lay in between. The CDR3 nucleotides read TGTGCCAGCAGTCCCCAAGTGCAACTTGAGGGATATGGCTACACCTTC. It specifies CASSPQVQLEGYGYTF.

The chain links TRBV2 to TRBJ1-1; D might be TRBD1 (6 bases). V was shortened by 3 bases and J by 11 bases, with 19 bases between the two germline ends. The germline V gene encodes CDR1 SNHLY and CDR2 FYNNEI. CDR3 length: 14 amino acids. Here the CDR3 reads CASSDSRQGSMAFF. Written as DNA, the CDR3 is TGTGCCAGCAGTGACTCCCGGCAGGGGTCTATGGCTTTCTTT.

The sample holds a few counts of this clone. V is TRBV6-6 and J is TRBJ1-5, with TRBD1 identical over 12 bases. Trimming took 2 bases from V and 6 from J; bases not matched to a gene: 2. The CDR3 sequence is 15 residues long. CDR1 is MNHNY and CDR2 is SVGAGI in the germline V gene (reference sequence). The CDR3 DNA reads TGTGCCAGCAGTTACGGGACAGGGGGCGCTCAGCCCCAGCATTTT. Protein: CASSYGTGGAQPQHF.

CDR3 amino acids: CASSGLQGGNQPQHF. The CDR3 DNA sequence: TGTGCCAGCAGTGGTTTACAGGGGGGGAATCAGCCCCAGCATTTT. The chain links TRBV2 to TRBJ1-5; 8 positions match TRBD1. The CDR3 is 15 amino acids. Per the germline V gene, CDR1 is SNHLY and CDR2 is FYNNEI. V was pared by 4 bases and J by 4 bases, with 6 bases of the junction left unmatched. Full variable domain (outside the CDR3, taken from reference TRBV2 and TRBJ1-5): EPEVTQTPSHQVTQMGQEVILRCVPISNHLYFYWYRQILGQKVEFLVSFYNNEISEKSEIFDDQFSVERPDGSNFTLKIRSTKLEDSAMYFCASSGLQGGNQPQHFGDGTRLSIL.

The chain couples TRBV20-1 to TRBJ2-3; D might be TRBD2 (5 bases). The germline V and J ends were trimmed by 6 bases and 10 bases, with 11 bases remaining between them. CDR3 length: 10 amino acids. Germline CDR1 reads DFQATT; CDR2 reads SNEGSKA (reference sequence). CDR3 nucleotide sequence: TGCAGTGCCTGGAGGATTTCGCAGTATTTT. It specifies CSAWRISQYF.

The count of this clone is one. This chain uses TRBV19 with TRBJ2-3; 12 bases fit TRBD2. This CDR3 comprises 17 residues. CDR1 and CDR2 (germline): LNHDA, SQIVND (reference sequence). Trimming removed 3 bases from V and 2 bases from J; junction bases left unmatched: 6. In nucleotides, the CDR3 is TGTGCCAGTAGTATGTTTGGGACTAGCGGGTCCACAGATACGCAGTATTTT. It yields the protein CASSMFGTSGSTDTQYF.

This clone turned up a few times. This CDR3 is CASRQRTGGDGYTF. The CDR3 DNA follows: TGTGCCAGCAGACAGAGGACAGGGGGCGATGGCTACACCTTC. The V and J genes are TRBV28 and TRBJ1-2; 11 bases are a match to TRBD1. V shed 6 bases and J 6 bases; nucleotides not matched to a gene: 6. Germline CDR1 MDHEN, CDR2 SYDVKM. This CDR3 comprises 14 residues.

This chain connects TRBV30 to TRBJ1-2; D remains ambiguous. CDR3 length equals 12 residues. Trimming pared 0 bases from V and 3 bases from J, leaving 5 bases between. The germline CDR1 and CDR2 sequences are GTSNPN and SVGIG (reference sequence). Here the CDR3 DNA reads TGTGCCTGGAGTGTATCTGACTATGGCTACACCTTC. It encodes CAWSVSDYGYTF.

This sequence joins TRBV29-1 and TRBJ2-1, with 7 bases that match TRBD2. V was pared by 6 bases and J by 3 bases, with 5 bases of the junction left unmatched. CDR1 and CDR2 from the germline V gene are SQVTM and ANQGSEA. The CDR3 covers 13 residues. CDR3 amino acids: CSVGRNLYNEQFF. The CDR3 nucleotides are TGCAGCGTCGGGAGGAACCTCTACAATGAGCAGTTCTTC.

CDR3 protein: CASSKLAGGEDTQYF. The CDR3 DNA is TGTGCCAGCAGCAAGCTAGCGGGGGGTGAAGATACGCAGTATTTT. This sequence joins TRBV11-3 and TRBJ2-3, with 11 bases fitting TRBD2. Germline V gene data show CDR1 as SGHNT and CDR2 as YENEEA. The CDR3 consists of 15 residues. J lost 5 bases, V lost 5 bases, and 6 bases had no gene match.

This chain joins TRBV5-1 and TRBJ2-7; possible D gene TRBD1, 6 bases. The V end lost 3 bases, the J end lost 2 bases, and 15 bases lay between the germline ends. CDR1 and CDR2 from the germline V gene are SGHRS and YFSETQ. This CDR3 is built from 15 residues. CDR3 protein: CASSSLTGFPYEQYF. CDR3 coding DNA: TGCGCCAGCAGCTCGTTGACAGGCTTTCCCTACGAGCAGTACTTC.

The V gene is TRBV7-9, the J gene TRBJ2-1; D may be TRBD1 (6 bases). V lost 3 bases, J lost 0 bases, and 12 bases lay in between. Germline loops: CDR1 SEHNR, CDR2 FQNEAQ (reference sequence). This CDR3 is 16 amino acids long. Here the CDR3 reads CASSLATGSSYNEQFF. In DNA form, the CDR3 reads TGTGCCAGCAGCTTGGCTACAGGGAGCTCCTACAATGAGCAGTTCTTC.